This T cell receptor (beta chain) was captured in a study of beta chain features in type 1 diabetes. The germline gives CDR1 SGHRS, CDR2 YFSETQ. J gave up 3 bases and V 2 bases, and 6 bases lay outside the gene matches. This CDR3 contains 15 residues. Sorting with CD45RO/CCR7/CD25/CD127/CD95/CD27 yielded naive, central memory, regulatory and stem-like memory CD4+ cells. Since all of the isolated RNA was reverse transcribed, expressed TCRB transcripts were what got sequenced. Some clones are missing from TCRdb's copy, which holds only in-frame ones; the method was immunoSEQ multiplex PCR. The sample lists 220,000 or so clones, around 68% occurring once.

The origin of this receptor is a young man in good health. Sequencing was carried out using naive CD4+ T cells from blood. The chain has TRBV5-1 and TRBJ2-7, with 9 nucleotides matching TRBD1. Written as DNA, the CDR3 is TGCGCCAGCAGCTTTGGGACAGGGTCCTTCTACGAGCAGTACTTC. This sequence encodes CASSFGTGSFYEQYF.